The next 3 T cell receptor beta chains were all read from a single sample in a study of early T cells in non-severe SARS-CoV-2 infection (dated by TCRdb to about 2021). The library was made by 5' RACE. Sequencing was carried out with a NextSeq 500. The public reads were reanalyzed by TCRdb: fastp trimming at Q25, MiXCR alignment, in-frame beta chains only. CDR3 protein sequences are deduplicated, and each keeps its most common genes and DNA. The sample records about 67,000 distinct CDR3 sequences, roughly 10% of which are singletons. 3.5% to 4% of the sample lies in the top ten. Material for sequencing was whole blood. The receptor set was obtained from an adult who was a healthcare worker with PCR-confirmed SARS-CoV-2 infection or an uninfected control (not recorded which).

This clonotype appeared many times. The rearrangement uses TRBV7-9 and TRBJ1-1; D ambiguous. Germline CDR1 SEHNR, CDR2 FQNEAQ (reference sequence). This CDR3 spans 13 amino acids. V lost 2 bases and J lost 0, with 4 bases in between. CDR3 nucleotides: TGTGCCAGCAGCTTACAGATGAACACTGAAGCTTTCTTT. This codes for CASSLQMNTEAFF.

The chain combines TRBV6-2 or TRBV6-3 with TRBJ2-1; the D gene is possibly TRBD2 (6 bases). The V gene's germline CDR1 is MNHEY and CDR2 SVGEGT. The CDR3 is 13 amino acids. With 7 bases removed from V and 7 bases from J, the gap between germline ends came to 14 bases. Here the CDR3 DNA reads TGTGCCAGCACCCTAGCGAGGGAAAATGAGCAGTTCTTC. It is translated as CASTLARENEQFF.

The chain combines TRBV27 with TRBJ1-2; TRBD1 is a possible D gene (6 bases). Germline loops: CDR1 MNHEY, CDR2 SMNVEV (reference sequence). The V gene lost 5 bases and the J gene lost 5 bases, with 12 bases spanning the gap. The CDR3 loop spans 13 amino acids. The CDR3: CASSPGTLYGYTF. Written as DNA, the CDR3 is TGTGCCAGCAGTCCAGGGACATTGTATGGCTACACCTTC.